The source of this T cell receptor (beta chain) is a study of regulatory T cells in long-lasting Graves disease. The sample holds many counts of this clonotype. Germline assignment: CDR1 SGHTA and CDR2 FQGNSA. With 2 bases removed from V and 6 bases from J, the gap between germline ends came to 6 bases. The CDR3 spans 12 residues. According to the study, TCR beta libraries were built with iRepertoire HTBI primers and CDR3-region Arm-PCR. MiXCR, applied by TCRdb to the multiplex PCR reads, yields one record per CDR3 protein. The table lists 250,000 or so distinct CDR3 sequences, 20% to 25% of them singletons. Time point meaning: newly diagnosed GD, antithyroid drugs for less than 3 months. Making the TCR library involved RNA that had been extracted from PBMCs.

The sample consisted of peripheral blood mononuclear cells (PBMCs), taken at new diagnosis, from a patient treated with antithyroid drugs. This TCR was recovered from a female donor with Graves disease. The chain carries TRBV7-2 and TRBJ2-3; D is undetermined. The chain's CDR3 is CASSLFGDTQYF. The CDR3 DNA follows: TGTGCCAGCAGCTTATTTGGTGATACGCAGTATTTT.